This TCR beta chain was sequenced for a study of blood T cell repertoires in COVID-19. This table comes from immunoSEQ multiplex PCR, and its TCRdb copy is limited to in-frame clones, with some not included. The sample consists of about 260,000 clones, 86% of them appearing once. V lost 8 bases and J lost 7, with 17 bases in between. CDR1 is MNHEY, CDR2 SVGAGI, per germline. The CDR3 extends over 13 amino acids. The sequence was obtained from a man aged 40-50 years with active or convalescent COVID-19. Sequencing input: peripheral blood. V usage is TRBV6-5 and J usage is TRBJ1-2; TRBD1 might be the D (5 bases). CDR3: CASGAFYTRGYTF. The CDR3 DNA follows: TGTGCCAGCGGGGCATTTTATACGCGTGGCTACACCTTC.